This T cell receptor beta chain was sequenced during a study of blood T cell repertoires in COVID-19. About the study: Spain, Italy and the United States supplied samples that represented acute and convalescent COVID-19. PBMCs, B-cell-depleted T cells, or T cells were the source of the cDNA or gDNA that made up the material.

Trimming took off 3 bases at V and 0 bases at J, with 15 bases between the two ends. Germline V lookup: CDR1 DFQATT, CDR2 SNEGSKA (reference sequence). The CDR3 is made up of 15 amino acids. As handled by the study authors: Amplification of reference gene primers was used by the study to estimate nucleated cell counts. Profiling relied on immunoSEQ multiplex PCR, and the TCRdb table lists in-frame clones only, not all of them. That table is the source of V, J and clone size, and D and trimming were worked out from the DNA. Of 100,000 to 150,000 clones listed, more than 75% are singletons. The V gene is TRBV20-1, the J gene TRBJ2-7; weak D call: TRBD1 (5 bases). Sequencing was performed on peripheral blood. This receptor was identified in a woman in her seventies with acute or convalescent COVID-19. CDR3 sequence: CSASTQGFLSYEQYF. The CDR3 coding sequence is TGCAGTGCTAGTACCCAGGGATTCCTCTCCTACGAGCAGTACTTC.